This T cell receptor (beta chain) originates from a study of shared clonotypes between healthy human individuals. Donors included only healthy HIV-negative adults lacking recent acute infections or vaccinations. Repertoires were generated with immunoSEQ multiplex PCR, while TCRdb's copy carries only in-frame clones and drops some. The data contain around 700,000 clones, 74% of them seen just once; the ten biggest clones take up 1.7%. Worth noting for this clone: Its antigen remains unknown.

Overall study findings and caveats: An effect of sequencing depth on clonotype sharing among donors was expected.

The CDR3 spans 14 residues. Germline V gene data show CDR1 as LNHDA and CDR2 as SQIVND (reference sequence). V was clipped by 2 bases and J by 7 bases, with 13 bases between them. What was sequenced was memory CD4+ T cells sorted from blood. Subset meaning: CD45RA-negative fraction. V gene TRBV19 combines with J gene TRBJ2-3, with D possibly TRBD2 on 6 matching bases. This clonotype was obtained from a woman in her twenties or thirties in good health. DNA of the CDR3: TGTGCCAGTAGTATACGGGAGAGAACCAATACGCAGTATTTT. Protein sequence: CASSIRERTNTQYF.